Following are 10 T cell receptor beta chains from one sample sequenced in a study of T cells after yellow fever vaccination (dated by TCRdb to about 2019). The library was built by means of 5' RACE. Sequencing used an Illumina NovaSeq 6000. The public sequencing data were trimmed at Q25 with fastp and processed into clonotypes with MiXCR by TCRdb, which kept only in-frame beta chains. Rows with a matching CDR3 protein are joined into one entry that keeps the most common DNA and genes. The sample yields 250,000 to 300,000 distinct CDR3 sequences; 7.5% to 9% were counted once. Of the sample, about 3.7% falls within the top ten clones. Reading the label with the study, this specimen's treatment or condition is: live attenuated yellow fever vaccine strain. This specimen consisted of CD4+ T cells sorted from PBMCs, obtained 5 days after the yellow fever booster vaccination. All receptors come from a man aged 18-30 years who received the YFV17D yellow fever vaccine.

This clonotype was seen a few times. This chain links TRBV7-3 with TRBJ1-6, with D possibly TRBD1 on 5 matching bases. The CDR3 is 16 amino acids. CDR1 is SGHTA and CDR2 is FQGTGA in the germline V gene. V lost 3 bases and J lost 0, with 9 bases in between. CDR3 residues: CASSLTESSYNSPLHF. CDR3 bases: TGTGCCAGCAGCTTGACAGAAAGCTCCTATAATTCACCCCTCCACTTT. The variable domain in full, completed from reference TRBV7-3 and TRBJ1-6, reads GAGVSQTPSNKVTEKGKYVELRCDPISGHTALYWYRQSLGQGPEFLIYFQGTGAADDSGLPNDRFFAVRPEGSVSTLKIQRTERGDSAVYLCASSLTESSYNSPLHFGNGTRLTVT.

This clonotype was detected ten times or more. The chain couples TRBV24-1 to TRBJ1-2, with D possibly TRBD1 on 5 matching bases. CDR1 is KGHDR, CDR2 SFDVKD, per germline. The CDR3 runs to 13 residues. The V and J ends lost 4 bases and 4 bases respectively, with 9 bases between them. In DNA form, the CDR3 reads TGTGCCACCAGTGACGGTACAGGCTATGGCTACACCTTC. Amino acids: CATSDGTGYGYTF.

The chain uses TRBV5-1 and TRBJ1-4; no definite D call. The CDR3 consists of 15 residues. V was cut by 1 base and J by 0 bases, with 7 bases left in between. The germline CDR1 and CDR2 sequences are SGHRS and YFSETQ. This chain's CDR3 is CASSLFSSTNEKLFF. CDR3 DNA sequence: TGCGCCAGCAGCTTGTTCAGCTCAACTAATGAAAAACTGTTTTTT.

This chain joins TRBV5-1 and TRBJ2-1, with D maybe TRBD1 (5 bases). The germline gives CDR1 SGHRS, CDR2 YFSETQ. Trimming cost V 8 bases and J 8 bases, with 20 bases left between them. This CDR3 is built from 14 residues. CDR3 in amino acids: CASNPQGATHEQFF. CDR3 nucleotides: TGCGCCAGTAATCCCCAGGGCGCCACCCATGAGCAGTTCTTC. The entire variable domain, with the rest obtained from reference TRBV5-1 and TRBJ2-1, is as follows: KAGVTQTPRYLIKTRGQQVTLSCSPISGHRSVSWYQQTPGQGLQFLFEYFSETQRNKGNFPGRFSGRQFSNSRSEMNVSTLELGDSALYLCASNPQGATHEQFFGPGTRLTVL.

This clonotype has only a few counts. The chain has TRBV5-6 and TRBJ2-5; D is unresolved. CDR1 and CDR2 from the germline V gene are SGHDT and YYEEEE. V gave up 6 bases and J gave up 5 bases, with 14 bases separating them. The CDR3 spans 13 residues. The CDR3 loop is CASTYSPAETQYF. The CDR3 DNA follows: TGTGCCAGCACCTATTCCCCGGCGGAGACCCAGTACTTC.

The chain carries TRBV30 and TRBJ1-1; D unclear. CDR1 GTSNPN and CDR2 SVGIG come from the germline V gene (reference sequence). Trimming took 5 bases from V and 11 from J, leaving 18 bases between them. The CDR3 consists of 12 residues. This chain's CDR3 is CAWSPSGRMAFF. The CDR3 region has the DNA TGTGCCTGGTCGCCTTCGGGTCGTATGGCTTTCTTT.

About this clonotype: A much larger clonotype is one base distant, so this may be a read error. V and J are TRBV9 and TRBJ2-4; possible D gene TRBD1, 5 bases. V lost 4 bases and J lost 8, with 16 bases in between. Germline CDR1 is SGDLS and CDR2 is YYNGEE. This CDR3 region has 14 residues. The CDR3 nucleotides read TGTGCCAGCAGCCCGACAGAGTCTTCGGACATTCAGTACTTC. Protein product: CASSPTESSDIQYF.

The chain recombines TRBV12-3 or TRBV12-4 with TRBJ1-4; 7 bases are a match to TRBD1. The V and J ends lost 5 bases and 8 bases, in that order; junction bases with no gene match: 8. This CDR3 has 14 amino acids. As DNA, the CDR3 is TGTGCCAGCAGTCTTCGACAGGGCGCGGAAAAACTGTTTTTT. This codes for CASSLRQGAEKLFF.

The rearrangement joins TRBV5-1 to TRBJ1-2; D is undetermined. The CDR3 has 12 amino acids. CDR1 SGHRS and CDR2 YFSETQ come from the germline V gene. Trimming shortened V by 5 bases and J by 4 bases, and 9 bases separated the two germline ends. The CDR3 sequence is CASSREPYGYTF. The DNA of the CDR3 is TGCGCCAGCAGTAGGGAACCCTATGGCTACACCTTC.

Many counts were recorded for this clonotype. The rearrangement joins TRBV5-1 to TRBJ2-1; TRBD1 is a possible D gene (5 bases). V dropped 1 base and J dropped 5 bases, with 13 bases sitting between them. From germline, CDR1 is SGHRS and CDR2 YFSETQ. The CDR3 contains 15 residues. CDR3: CASSLTGDPNNEQFF. The CDR3 region has the DNA TGCGCCAGCAGCTTGACAGGCGACCCTAACAATGAGCAGTTCTTC.